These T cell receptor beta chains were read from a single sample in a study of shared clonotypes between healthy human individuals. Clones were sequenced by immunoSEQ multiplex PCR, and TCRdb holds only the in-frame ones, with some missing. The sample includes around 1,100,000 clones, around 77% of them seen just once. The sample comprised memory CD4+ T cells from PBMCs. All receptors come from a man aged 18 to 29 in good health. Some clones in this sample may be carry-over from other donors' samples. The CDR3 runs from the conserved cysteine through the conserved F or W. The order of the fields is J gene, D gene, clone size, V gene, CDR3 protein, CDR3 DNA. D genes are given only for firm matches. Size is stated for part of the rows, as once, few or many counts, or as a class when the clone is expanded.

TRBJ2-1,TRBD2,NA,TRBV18,CASSHPGTSGRDNEQFF,TGTGCCAGCTCCCACCCCGGGACTAGCGGGAGGGACAATGAGCAGTTCTTC
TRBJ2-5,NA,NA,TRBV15,CATSRDQGKTQYF,TGTGCCACCAGCAGAGATCAGGGGAAGACCCAGTACTTC
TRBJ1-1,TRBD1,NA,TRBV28,CASSLDRAAFF,TGTGCCAGCAGTCTCGACAGGGCCGCTTTCTTT
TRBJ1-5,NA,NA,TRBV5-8,CASSFRGASSNQPQHF,TGTGCCAGCAGCTTCCGGGGGGCGAGTAGCAATCAGCCCCAGCATTTT
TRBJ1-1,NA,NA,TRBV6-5,CASSSVSASKLWAFF,TGTGCCAGCAGTTCCGTGAGCGCATCCAAGCTGTGGGCTTTCTTT
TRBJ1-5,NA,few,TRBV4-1,CASSQDSPNQPQHF,TGCGCCAGCAGCCAAGACAGCCCCAATCAGCCCCAGCATTTT
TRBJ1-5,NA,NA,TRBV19,CASSIPAAPSPQPQHF,TGTGCCAGTAGTATACCGGCAGCCCCGTCCCCCCAGCCCCAGCATTTT
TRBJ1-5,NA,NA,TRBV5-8,CASSLGGVGQPQHF,TGTGCCAGCAGCTTGGGAGGGGTGGGACAGCCCCAGCATTTT
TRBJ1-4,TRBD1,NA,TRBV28,CASRPGGGKLFF,TGTGCCAGCAGACCAGGGGGTGGAAAACTGTTTTTT
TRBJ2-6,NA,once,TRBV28,CASGGVLNSGANVLTF,TGTGCCAGCGGGGGCGTGCTCAACTCTGGGGCCAACGTCCTGACTTTC
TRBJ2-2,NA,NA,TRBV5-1,CASSLVGLNTGELFF,TGCGCCAGCAGCTTGGTGGGACTTAACACCGGGGAGCTGTTTTTT
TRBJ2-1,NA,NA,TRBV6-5,CASSLTGASYNEQFF,TGTGCCAGCAGTTTAACAGGAGCCTCCTACAATGAGCAGTTCTTC